This TCR beta chain was identified during a study of regulatory T cells in long-lasting Graves disease. The sample's time point: persistent/refractory GD, antithyroid drugs over 5 years with positive TRAb. RNA from PBMCs was the source of the TCR library. CDR3-region Arm-PCR and iRepertoire HTBI primers produced the TCR beta libraries. TCRdb ran MiXCR on the multiplex PCR reads and lists one entry per CDR3 protein. The profile shows a few hundred thousand distinct CDR3 sequences, 23% of them singletons. The receptor's source is a female donor with Graves disease. The starting material was peripheral blood mononuclear cells (PBMCs), obtained when the disease was refractory, from a patient treated with antithyroid drugs.

CDR3 DNA: TGTGCCAGCAGCTTAGTGGGAATTGACAATCAGCCCCAGCATTTT. Translated, it gives CASSLVGIDNQPQHF. The chain uses TRBV7-8 and TRBJ1-5; D ambiguous. The CDR3 is 15 amino acids. Germline CDR1 is SGHVS and CDR2 is FQNEAQ. Trimming took 1 base from V and 3 from J, leaving 10 bases between them.